This entry lists 14 T cell receptor beta chains sequenced from one sample in a study of T cell repertoires in cytomegalovirus infection. TCRdb redid the calling of the reads with MiXCR, one entry per CDR3 protein. The sample lists some 680,000 distinct CDR3 sequences; 35% were seen once. The sample taken for sequencing was PBMCs. The receptor source for this set is a human donor in good health (CMV status not recorded). Some clones in this sample may be carry-over from other donors' samples.

J is TRBJ2-1 and V is TRBV28; possibly TRBD2 for D (6 bases). CDR3 length: 16 residues. Trimming left V 10 bases short and J 13 bases short, with 32 bases between. From germline, CDR1 is MDHEN and CDR2 SYDVKM. The CDR3 DNA reads TGTGCCACCGGTCAAGCGGACTATTTCTCCTACAAGGATCAGTTCTTC. It is translated as CATGQADYFSYKDQFF.

This clonotype occurred many times. The chain uses TRBV7-8 and TRBJ1-5; D gene ambiguous. The CDR3 contains 15 residues. The germline V gene encodes CDR1 SGHVS and CDR2 FQNEAQ. Trimming removed 1 base from V and 0 bases from J, with 7 bases in between. CDR3: CASSLVADSNQPQHF. The CDR3 bases are TGTGCCAGCAGCTTAGTCGCAGATAGCAATCAGCCCCAGCATTTT.

This clonotype was counted at least ten times. V is TRBV7-3 and J is TRBJ2-1; D is tentatively TRBD1 or TRBD2 (7 bases each). The germline CDR1 and CDR2 sequences are SGHTA and FQGTGA. The CDR3 is made up of 15 amino acids. The V end lost 5 bases, the J end lost 7 bases, and 18 bases lay between the germline ends. CDR3 amino acids: CASSQGGPSRNEQFF. CDR3 coding DNA: TGTGCCAGCAGCCAGGGGGGGCCGAGTAGAAATGAGCAGTTCTTC.

The genes are TRBV28 and TRBJ1-1, with D perhaps TRBD1 (5 bases). V dropped 3 bases and J dropped 3 bases, with 14 bases sitting between them. The CDR3 totals 15 residues. CDR1 MDHEN and CDR2 SYDVKM come from the germline V gene. This chain's CDR3 is CASSFLGRDDTEAFF. In DNA, the CDR3 is TGTGCCAGCAGTTTTCTGGGACGGGATGACACTGAAGCTTTCTTT.

This clonotype was counted a few times. The chain joins TRBV25-1 to TRBJ1-4; TRBD1 matches at 10 bases. The germline V gene encodes CDR1 MGHDK and CDR2 SYGVNS. CDR3 length equals 14 residues. J lost 8 bases, V lost 3 bases, and 3 bases had no gene match. CDR3 protein: CASSEGGQGEKLFF. The CDR3, as DNA: TGTGCCAGCAGTGAGGGGGGACAGGGGGAAAAACTGTTTTTT. Using reference TRBV25-1 and TRBJ1-4 for the parts outside the CDR3, the full variable domain is EADIYQTPRYLVIGTGKKITLECSQTMGHDKMYWYQQDPGMELHLIHYSYGVNSTEKGDLSSESTVSRIRTEHFPLTLESARPSHTSQYLCASSEGGQGEKLFFGSGTQLSVL.

The sample holds a few counts of this clonotype. The chain has TRBV6-6 and TRBJ1-1, with a weak D call TRBD1 (6 bases). V shed 2 bases and J shed 0 bases, with 16 bases lying between them. Germline-derived CDR1 and CDR2 are MNHNY and SVGAGI (reference sequence). This CDR3 is built from 17 residues. CDR3 protein: CASSYPLTGQMNTEAFF. The CDR3 DNA follows: TGTGCCAGCAGTTACCCGCTGACTGGACAGATGAACACTGAAGCTTTCTTT.

This clonotype has ten or more counts. The V and J genes are TRBV7-2 and TRBJ1-1; D is unclear. Germline V CDR1 and CDR2: SGHTA, FQGNSA. V dropped 5 bases and J dropped 2 bases, with 15 bases sitting between them. The CDR3 sequence is 15 residues long. CDR3 in DNA: TGTGCCAGCAGCCGGGCCGGACCGATCAACACTGAAGCTTTCTTT. Amino acids: CASSRAGPINTEAFF.

The chain joins TRBV28 to TRBJ1-2, with TRBD1 as a possible D gene (5 bases). Looked up from germline, CDR1 is MDHEN and CDR2 is SYDVKM. Between the trimmed V and J ends, which lost 3 bases and 4 bases, there was a span of 18 bases. The CDR3 covers 16 residues. CDR3 nucleotide sequence: TGTGCCAGCAGTTTCGGCCGGGCCTCGGGGGTCTATGGCTACACCTTC. Translation gives CASSFGRASGVYGYTF.

This clonotype was counted between two and nine times. The chain has TRBV20-1 and TRBJ1-1, with TRBD1 matching 10 bases. V was pared by 5 bases and J by 6 bases, with 6 bases of the junction left unmatched. CDR3 length equals 13 residues. Germline CDR1 is DFQATT and CDR2 is SNEGSKA (reference sequence). In DNA form, the CDR3 reads TGCAGTGCTCGACTGACAGGGGGCCCTGAAGCTTTCTTT. Amino acids: CSARLTGGPEAFF.

The chain combines TRBV7-2 with TRBJ2-1; 10 bases agree with TRBD2. The J segment lost 5 bases and the V segment lost 1 base, leaving 5 bases of the junction unmatched. The V gene's germline CDR1 is SGHTA and CDR2 FQGNSA. This CDR3 spans 16 amino acids. CDR3 in DNA: TGTGCCAGCAGCTTAGGGGGGACTAGCGCAGACAATGAGCAGTTCTTC. Amino acid sequence: CASSLGGTSADNEQFF.

This chain links TRBV28 with TRBJ1-5; weak D call: TRBD1 (5 bases). Germline V gene lookup returns CDR1 MDHEN and CDR2 SYDVKM. V was trimmed by 6 bases and J by 4 bases, leaving 16 bases between them. The CDR3 spans 15 residues. The CDR3 coding sequence is TGTGCCAGCAGCCGCAATCAGGGTGGTAATCAGCCCCAGCATTTT. Its protein is CASSRNQGGNQPQHF.

This chain connects TRBV5-4 to TRBJ1-3, with D uncertain. V was pared by 4 bases and J by 0 bases, with 11 bases between. The CDR3 runs to 15 residues. The germline gives CDR1 SGHNT, CDR2 YYREEE (reference sequence). The CDR3 DNA sequence: TGTGCCAGCAGCGAGGCACAGCGCTCTGGAAACACCATATATTTT. Its translation: CASSEAQRSGNTIYF.

This clonotype has ten or more counts. V gene TRBV7-2 combines with J gene TRBJ1-4; D not resolved. Deletions cut 5 bases from V and 8 bases from J, with 21 bases between. The germline V gene has CDR1 SGHTA and CDR2 FQGNSA. This CDR3 has 16 amino acids. The DNA for the CDR3 is TGTGCCAGCAGCCCCTACGTCCGGGAAATAGACGAAAAACTGTTTTTT. Protein product: CASSPYVREIDEKLFF.

This sequence joins TRBV11-2 and TRBJ1-2; D unclear. V dropped 4 bases and J dropped 6 bases, with 12 bases sitting between them. In germline, CDR1 is SGHAT, CDR2 FQNNGV. The CDR3 is 13 residues long. The CDR3 DNA is TGTGCCAGCAGCTCCCTAACTGCTGATGGCTACACCTTC. Encoded protein: CASSSLTADGYTF.